This paragraph reports one TCR beta chain. The entry originates in a study of shared clonotypes between healthy human individuals. TCRdb keeps only in-frame clones here, not all; method: immunoSEQ multiplex PCR. The sample yields 450,000 to 600,000 clones, 79% seen once. Germline CDR1 reads SQVTM; CDR2 reads ANQGSEA. V lost 7 bases to trimming and J lost 8 bases; unmatched junction nucleotides: 10. This CDR3 is 13 amino acids long. Sequenced material: PBMCs. The sequence was obtained from a woman between 40 and 50 years old in good health. Some clones in this sample may be carry-over from other donors' samples. The chain carries TRBV29-1 and TRBJ1-4; 7 bases map to TRBD1. CDR3 nucleotide sequence: TGCAGCGCTAACAGGGGAGCGGGAGAAAAACTGTTTTTT. Translation: CSANRGAGEKLFF.